This TCR beta chain was captured in a study of radiotherapy plus CTLA-4 blockade in lung cancer. Looking at the study overall: Disease control reached approximately 29%, with objective responses in about 19%.

With respect to this clone: The antigen is unknown.

Study-wide findings and caveats: Tumor-derived TCR clones expanded in blood after radiotherapy plus ipilimumab. How blood T cell clones changed early, along with interferon-beta, reportedly forecast response best.

Profiling relied on immunoSEQ multiplex PCR, and the TCRdb table lists in-frame clones only, not all of them. The sample holds tens of thousands of clones, 77% seen once. Chemo-refractory metastatic non-small-cell lung cancer patients were treated with focal radiation plus CTLA-4 blockade with ipilimumab. The CDR3 has 15 residues. V dropped 4 bases and J dropped 3; count of bases not matched to a gene: 6. The germline V gene encodes CDR1 MDHEN and CDR2 SYDVKM. The chain has TRBV28 and TRBJ2-3, with 8 bases lining up with TRBD1. The source material was peripheral blood, sampled from a patient treated with radiotherapy plus ipilimumab. The TCR originated in a human donor with non-small cell lung cancer whose response to radiotherapy plus ipilimumab could not be evaluated. As DNA, the CDR3 is TGTGCCAGCAGTTCGGGACAGGAGGTTACAGATACGCAGTATTTT. This codes for CASSSGQEVTDTQYF. Full variable domain (rest looked up from reference TRBV28 and TRBJ2-3): DVKVTQSSRYLVKRTGEKVFLECVQDMDHENMFWYRQDPGLGLRLIYFSYDVKMKEKGDIPEGYSVSREKKERFSLILESASTNQTSMYLCASSSGQEVTDTQYFGPGTRLTVL.